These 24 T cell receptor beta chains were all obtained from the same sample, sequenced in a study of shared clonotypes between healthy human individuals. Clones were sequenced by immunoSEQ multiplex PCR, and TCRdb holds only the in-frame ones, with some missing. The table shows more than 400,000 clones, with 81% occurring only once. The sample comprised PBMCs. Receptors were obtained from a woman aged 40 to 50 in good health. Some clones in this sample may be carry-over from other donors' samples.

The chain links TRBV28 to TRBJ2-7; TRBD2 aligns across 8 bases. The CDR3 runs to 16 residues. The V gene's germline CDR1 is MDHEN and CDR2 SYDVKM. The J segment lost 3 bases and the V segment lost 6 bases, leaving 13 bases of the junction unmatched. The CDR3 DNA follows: TGTGCCAGCAGCACTCCGCTAGCGGGCAGCCTCTACGAGCAGTACTTC. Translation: CASSTPLAGSLYEQYF.

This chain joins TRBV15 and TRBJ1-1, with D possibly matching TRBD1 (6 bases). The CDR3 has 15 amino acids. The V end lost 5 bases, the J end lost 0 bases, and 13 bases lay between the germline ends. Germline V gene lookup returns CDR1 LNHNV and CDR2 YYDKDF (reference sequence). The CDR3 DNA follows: TGTGCCACCAGCCCCCGTACAGGGTTGAACACTGAAGCTTTCTTT. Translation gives CATSPRTGLNTEAFF.

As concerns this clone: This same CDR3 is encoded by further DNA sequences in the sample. CDR3 loop: CASLGQGKPYEQYF. CDR3 in DNA: TGTGCCAGCTTGGGGCAGGGGAAGCCCTACGAGCAGTACTTC. V usage is TRBV28 and J usage is TRBJ2-7, with D perhaps matching TRBD1 (6 bases). Germline lookup yields CDR1 MDHEN and CDR2 SYDVKM. V lost 8 bases to trimming and J lost 2 bases, with 16 bases between them. The CDR3 totals 14 residues.

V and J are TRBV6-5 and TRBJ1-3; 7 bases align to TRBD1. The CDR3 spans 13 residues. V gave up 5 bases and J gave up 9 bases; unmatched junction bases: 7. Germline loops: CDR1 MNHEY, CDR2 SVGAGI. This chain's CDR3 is CASSRQQGSTIYF. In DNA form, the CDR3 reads TGTGCCAGCAGTAGACAACAGGGGAGCACCATATATTTT.

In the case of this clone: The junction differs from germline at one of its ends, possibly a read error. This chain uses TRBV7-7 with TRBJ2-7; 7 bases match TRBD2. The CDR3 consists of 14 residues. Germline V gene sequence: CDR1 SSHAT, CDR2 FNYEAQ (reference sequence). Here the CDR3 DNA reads TGTGCTAGCAGCTTAGCGTTATCAGCGGGGGAGCAGTACTTC. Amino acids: CASSLALSAGEQYF.

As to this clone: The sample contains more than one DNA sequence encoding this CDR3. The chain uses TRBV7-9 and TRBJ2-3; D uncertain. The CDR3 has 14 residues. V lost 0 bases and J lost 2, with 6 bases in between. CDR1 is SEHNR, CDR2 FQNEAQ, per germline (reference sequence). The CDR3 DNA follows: TGTGCCAGCAGCTTAGCGGCGGACACAGATACGCAGTATTTT. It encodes CASSLAADTDTQYF.

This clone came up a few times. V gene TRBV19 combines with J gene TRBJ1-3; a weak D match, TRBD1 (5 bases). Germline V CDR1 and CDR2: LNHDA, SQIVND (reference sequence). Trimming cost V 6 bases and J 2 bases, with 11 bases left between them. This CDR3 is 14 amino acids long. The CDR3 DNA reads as TGTGCCAGTAGGATGACAGTTACTGGAAACACCATATATTTT. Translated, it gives CASRMTVTGNTIYF.

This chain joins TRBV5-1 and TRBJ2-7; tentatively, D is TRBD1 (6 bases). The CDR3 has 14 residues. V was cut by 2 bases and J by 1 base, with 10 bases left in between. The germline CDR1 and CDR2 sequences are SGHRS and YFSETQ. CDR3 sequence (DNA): TGCGCCAGCAGCTTCACAGGGAGTTCCTACGAGCAGTACTTC. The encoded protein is CASSFTGSSYEQYF. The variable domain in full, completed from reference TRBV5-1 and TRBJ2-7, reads KAGVTQTPRYLIKTRGQQVTLSCSPISGHRSVSWYQQTPGQGLQFLFEYFSETQRNKGNFPGRFSGRQFSNSRSEMNVSTLELGDSALYLCASSFTGSSYEQYFGPGTRLTVT.

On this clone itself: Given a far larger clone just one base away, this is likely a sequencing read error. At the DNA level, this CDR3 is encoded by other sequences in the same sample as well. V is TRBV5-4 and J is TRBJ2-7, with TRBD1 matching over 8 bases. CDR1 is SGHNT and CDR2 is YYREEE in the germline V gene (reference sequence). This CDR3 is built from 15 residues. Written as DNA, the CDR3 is TGTGCCAGTAGCTATTCGACAGGGGAATCCTACGAGCAGTACTTC. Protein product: CASSYSTGESYEQYF.

CDR3 loop: CASSFQGAKNTIYF. In DNA, the CDR3 is TGTGCCAGCAGTTTCCAGGGGGCAAAAAACACCATATATTTT. This rearrangement joins TRBV28 to TRBJ1-3, with TRBD1 identical over 8 bases. Germline V gives CDR1 MDHEN, CDR2 SYDVKM. The CDR3 is 14 amino acids. V trimming: 3 bases; J trimming: 6 bases; junction bases outside the gene matches: 4. Drawing the rest from reference TRBV28 and TRBJ1-3, the complete variable domain is DVKVTQSSRYLVKRTGEKVFLECVQDMDHENMFWYRQDPGLGLRLIYFSYDVKMKEKGDIPEGYSVSREKKERFSLILESASTNQTSMYLCASSFQGAKNTIYFGEGSWLTVV.

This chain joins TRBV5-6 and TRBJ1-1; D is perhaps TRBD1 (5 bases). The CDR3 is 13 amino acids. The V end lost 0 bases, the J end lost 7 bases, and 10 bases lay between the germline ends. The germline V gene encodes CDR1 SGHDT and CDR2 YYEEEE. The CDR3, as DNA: TGTGCCAGCAGCTTGGGTGGGGGACTTGAAGCTTTCTTT. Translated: CASSLGGGLEAFF.

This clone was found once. CDR3 loop: CASSRGTAASYEQYF. The CDR3 DNA sequence: TGTGCCAGCAGCCGAGGGACGGCGGCCTCCTACGAGCAGTACTTC. The rearrangement uses TRBV7-9 and TRBJ2-7; either TRBD1 or TRBD2 may fit D (5 bases each). Germline V gene sequence: CDR1 SEHNR, CDR2 FQNEAQ (reference sequence). The CDR3 covers 15 residues. V lost 5 bases and J 0 bases, leaving 14 bases between the germline ends.

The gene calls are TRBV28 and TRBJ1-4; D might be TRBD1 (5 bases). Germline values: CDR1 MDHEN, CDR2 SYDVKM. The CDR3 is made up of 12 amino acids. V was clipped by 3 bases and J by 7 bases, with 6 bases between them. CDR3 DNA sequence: TGTGCCAGCAGTTTTGGGGGTGAAAAACTGTTTTTT. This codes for CASSFGGEKLFF. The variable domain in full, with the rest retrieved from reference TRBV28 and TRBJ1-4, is DVKVTQSSRYLVKRTGEKVFLECVQDMDHENMFWYRQDPGLGLRLIYFSYDVKMKEKGDIPEGYSVSREKKERFSLILESASTNQTSMYLCASSFGGEKLFFGSGTQLSVL.

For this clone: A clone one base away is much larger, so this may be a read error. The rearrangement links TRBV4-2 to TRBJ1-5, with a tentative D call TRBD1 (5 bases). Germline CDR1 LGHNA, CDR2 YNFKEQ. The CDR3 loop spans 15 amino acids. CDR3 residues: CASSQDSGSHQPLHF. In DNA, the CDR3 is TGTGCCAGCAGCCAAGATTCAGGGAGCCATCAGCCCCTGCATTTT.

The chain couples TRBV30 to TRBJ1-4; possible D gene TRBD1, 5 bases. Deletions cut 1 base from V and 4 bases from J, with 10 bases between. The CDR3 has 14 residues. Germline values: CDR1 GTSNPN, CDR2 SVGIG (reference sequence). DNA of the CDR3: TGTGCCTGGAGTGGGGGCAGCGGTAATGAAAAACTGTTTTTT. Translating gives CAWSGGSGNEKLFF.

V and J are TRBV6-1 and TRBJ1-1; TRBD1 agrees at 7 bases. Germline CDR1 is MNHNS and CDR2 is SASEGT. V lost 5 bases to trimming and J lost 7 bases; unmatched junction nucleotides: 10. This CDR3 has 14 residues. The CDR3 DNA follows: TGTGCCAGCAGTCCCCGGGACAGTGGCCGTGAAGCTTTCTTT. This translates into CASSPRDSGREAFF.

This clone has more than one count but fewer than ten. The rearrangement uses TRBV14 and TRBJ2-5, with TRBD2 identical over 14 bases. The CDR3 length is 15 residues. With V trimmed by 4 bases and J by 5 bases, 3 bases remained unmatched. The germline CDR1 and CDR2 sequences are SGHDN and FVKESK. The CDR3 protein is CASSPGLAGAETQYF. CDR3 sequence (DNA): TGTGCCAGCAGCCCGGGACTAGCGGGAGCTGAGACCCAGTACTTC.

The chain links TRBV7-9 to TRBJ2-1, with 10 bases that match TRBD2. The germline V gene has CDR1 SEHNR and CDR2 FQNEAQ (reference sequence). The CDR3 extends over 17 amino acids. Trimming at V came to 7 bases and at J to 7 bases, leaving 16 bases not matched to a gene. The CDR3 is CASIQWLGASGRNEQFF. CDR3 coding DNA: TGTGCCAGCATCCAATGGCTGGGGGCTAGCGGGAGAAATGAGCAGTTCTTC.

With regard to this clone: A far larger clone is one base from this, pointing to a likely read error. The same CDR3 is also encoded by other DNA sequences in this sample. In nucleotides, the CDR3 is TGCGCCAGCAGCCCGACAACAACTAATGAAAAACTGTTCTTT. It translates to CASSPTTTNEKLFF. V gene TRBV5-1 combines with J gene TRBJ1-4; no clear D gene. The CDR3 runs to 14 residues. From germline, CDR1 is SGHRS and CDR2 YFSETQ.

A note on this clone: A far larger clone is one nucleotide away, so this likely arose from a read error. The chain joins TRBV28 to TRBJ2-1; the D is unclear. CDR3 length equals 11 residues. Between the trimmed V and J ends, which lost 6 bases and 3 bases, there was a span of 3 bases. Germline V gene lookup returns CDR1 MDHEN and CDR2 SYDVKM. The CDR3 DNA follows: TGTGCCAGCAGCGGCTACAATGAGCAGTTCTTC. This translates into CASSGYNEQFF. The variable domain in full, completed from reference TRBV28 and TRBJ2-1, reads DVKVTQSSRYLVKRTGEKVFLECVQDMDHENMFWYRQDPGLGLRLIYFSYDVKMKEKGDIPEGYSVSREKKERFSLILESASTNQTSMYLCASSGYNEQFFGPGTRLTVL.

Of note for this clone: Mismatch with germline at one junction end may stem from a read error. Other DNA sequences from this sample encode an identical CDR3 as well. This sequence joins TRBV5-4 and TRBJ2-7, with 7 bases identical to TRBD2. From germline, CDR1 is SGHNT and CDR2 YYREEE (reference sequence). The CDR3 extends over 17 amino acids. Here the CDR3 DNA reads TGCGCTAGCAGCTTGGGTGGCGTCGGGGGGAACCCCTACGAGCAGTACTTC. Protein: CASSLGGVGGNPYEQYF.

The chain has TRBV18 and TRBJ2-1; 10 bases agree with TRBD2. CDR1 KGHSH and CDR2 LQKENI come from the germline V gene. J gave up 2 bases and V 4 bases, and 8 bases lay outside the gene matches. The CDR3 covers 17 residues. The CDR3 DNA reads TGTGCCAGCTCACTTACTAGCGGGACGGGCGCCTACAATGAGCAGTTCTTC. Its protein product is CASSLTSGTGAYNEQFF.

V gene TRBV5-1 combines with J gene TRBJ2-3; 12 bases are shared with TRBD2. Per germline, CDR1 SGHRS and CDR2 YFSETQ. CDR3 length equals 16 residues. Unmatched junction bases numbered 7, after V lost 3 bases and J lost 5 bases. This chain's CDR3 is CASSSLAGGIGDTQYF. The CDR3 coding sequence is TGCGCCAGCAGCTCGCTAGCGGGAGGGATAGGAGATACGCAGTATTTT.

The CDR3 DNA reads TGTGCCAGCAGCTTTGAGGGGGCCCTCAGGGAGCAGTACTTC. Its protein is CASSFEGALREQYF. The chain joins TRBV5-6 to TRBJ2-7, with 7 bases matching TRBD1. This CDR3 has 14 amino acids. Germline V gene lookup returns CDR1 SGHDT and CDR2 YYEEEE. The ends lost 2 bases at V and 7 bases at J; junction bases unmatched: 9.